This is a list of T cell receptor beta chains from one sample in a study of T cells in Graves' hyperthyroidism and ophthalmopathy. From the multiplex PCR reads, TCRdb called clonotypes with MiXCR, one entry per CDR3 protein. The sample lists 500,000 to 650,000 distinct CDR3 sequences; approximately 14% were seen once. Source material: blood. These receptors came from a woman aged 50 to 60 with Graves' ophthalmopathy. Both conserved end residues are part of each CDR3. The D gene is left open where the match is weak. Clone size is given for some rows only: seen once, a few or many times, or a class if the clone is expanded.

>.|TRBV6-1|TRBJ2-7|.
TGTGCCAGCAGTGTAAGTGGGGGCAGGCTGGACGAGCAGTACTTC
CASSVSGGRLDEQYF
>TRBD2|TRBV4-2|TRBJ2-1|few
TGTGCCAGCAGCCAAGCGGGAGCGGGAGGTTTCCATGAGCAGTTCTTC
CASSQAGAGGFHEQFF
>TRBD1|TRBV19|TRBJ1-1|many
TGTGCCAGTAAATGGGACAGGGGGATTCCCACTGAAGCTTTCTTT
CASKWDRGIPTEAFF
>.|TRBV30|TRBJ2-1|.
TGTGCCTGGAGTGTACAGGGAATCAATGAGCAGTTCTTC
CAWSVQGINEQFF
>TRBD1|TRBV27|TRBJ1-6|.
TGTGCCAGCAATTCAAGACAGGGGATATCCTATAATTCACCCCTCCACTTT
CASNSRQGISYNSPLHF
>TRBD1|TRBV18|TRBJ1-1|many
TGTGCCAGCTCACTCTCGACAGGGCCGGCTGAAGCTTTCTTT
CASSLSTGPAEAFF
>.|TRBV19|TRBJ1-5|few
TGTGCCAGTACACTTGATCGCGGGGGCCAGCCCCAGCATTTT
CASTLDRGGQPQHF
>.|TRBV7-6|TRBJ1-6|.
TGTGCCAGCAGCTTATGGGAAGGGGGAGGCTCACCCCTCCACTTT
CASSLWEGGGSPLHF
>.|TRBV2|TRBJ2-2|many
TGTGCCAGCAGTGAATTGATCGGGAACACCGGGGAGCTGTTTTTT
CASSELIGNTGELFF
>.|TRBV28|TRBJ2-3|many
TGTGCCAGCAGCTACAGGGTAACAGATACGCAGTATTTT
CASSYRVTDTQYF
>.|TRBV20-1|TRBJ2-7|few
TGCAGTGCTAGTCCCCATTCCTACGAGCAGTACTTC
CSASPHSYEQYF
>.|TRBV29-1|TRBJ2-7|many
TGCAGCGTTGAACGGGGTCTGGGAGACTACGAGCAGTACTTC
CSVERGLGDYEQYF
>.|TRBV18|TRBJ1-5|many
TGTGCCAGCTCACACAAAACAGGGTCCGTTCAGCCCCAGCATTTT
CASSHKTGSVQPQHF
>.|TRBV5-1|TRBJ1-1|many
TGCGCCAGCAGCTTAGGACGAGGGGAAGCTTTCTTT
CASSLGRGEAFF
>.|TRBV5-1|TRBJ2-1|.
TGCGCCAGCAGCTTGGGCTCCTCCCCCCAGAATGGTCATGAGCAGTTCTTC
CASSLGSSPQNGHEQFF
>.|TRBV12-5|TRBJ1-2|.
TGTGCTAGTGGTTTGAGCCCCATAGGGCTTAGCTACACCTTC
CASGLSPIGLSYTF
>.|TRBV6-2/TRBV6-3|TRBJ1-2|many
TGTGCCAGCAGTTACTCCGGGCAGCTGACTGCGGGCTACACCTTC
CASSYSGQLTAGYTF
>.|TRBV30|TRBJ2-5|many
TGTGCCTGGTTGGACCATGGCAAGACCCAGTACTTC
CAWLDHGKTQYF
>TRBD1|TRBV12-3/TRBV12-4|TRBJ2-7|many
TGTGCCAGCAGTTGGGGGACAGGGTCCTACGAGCAGTACTTC
CASSWGTGSYEQYF
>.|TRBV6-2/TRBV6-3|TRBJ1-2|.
TGTGCCAGCAGTTACGGCCGGGGGCTGTTCTATGGCTACACCTTC
CASSYGRGLFYGYTF
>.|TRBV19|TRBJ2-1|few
TGTGCCAGTAGTAGACAGTTTAACTATGAGCAGTTCTTC
CASSRQFNYEQFF
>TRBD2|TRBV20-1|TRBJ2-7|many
TGCAGTGCTTCTGGACTAGCGGGAGTGAGTAGCGAGCAGTACTTC
CSASGLAGVSSEQYF
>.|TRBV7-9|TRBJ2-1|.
TGTGCCAGCAGCTTAGATACCGGGGGCAATGAGCAGTTCTTC
CASSLDTGGNEQFF
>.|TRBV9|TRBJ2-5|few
TGTGCCAGCAGCCCACCGCCAGCCAACTCAGAGACCCAGTACTTC
CASSPPPANSETQYF
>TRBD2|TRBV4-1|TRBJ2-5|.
TGCGCCAGCAGCCAACTAGCGGGAATTGAGACCCAGTACTTC
CASSQLAGIETQYF
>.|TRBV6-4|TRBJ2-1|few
TGTGCCAGTTCCGCCGAACTAGGAGGGTACAATGAGCAGTTCTTC
CASSAELGGYNEQFF
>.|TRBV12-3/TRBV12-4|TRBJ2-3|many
TGTGCCAGCCACCGAAATTCCGGGTCTCTTTTGGATACGCAGTATTTT
CASHRNSGSLLDTQYF
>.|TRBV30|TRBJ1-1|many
TGTGCCTGGTCCCCAGGGAGGGGAGCTTTCTTT
CAWSPGRGAFF
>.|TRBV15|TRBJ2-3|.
TGTGCCACCAGGAGCACAGATACGCAGTATTTT
CATRSTDTQYF
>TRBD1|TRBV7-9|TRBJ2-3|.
TGTGCCAGCAGCTTAGTGGGGACAGGGGTCCAGCCAGATACGCAGTATTTT
CASSLVGTGVQPDTQYF
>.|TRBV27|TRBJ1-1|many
TGTGCCAGCAGTTTTCTTGGGCTGAACACTGAAGCTTTCTTT
CASSFLGLNTEAFF
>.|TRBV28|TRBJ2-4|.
TGTGCCAGCAGTGCGGGCAACATTCAGTACTTC
CASSAGNIQYF
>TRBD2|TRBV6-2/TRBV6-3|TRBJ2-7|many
TGTGCCAGCAGTTACTCGGCTAGCGGTGTTGGTGAGCAGTACTTC
CASSYSASGVGEQYF
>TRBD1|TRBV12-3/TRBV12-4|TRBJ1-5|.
TGTGCCAGCACCCGACAGGGAATGAATAATCAGCCCCAGCATTTT
CASTRQGMNNQPQHF
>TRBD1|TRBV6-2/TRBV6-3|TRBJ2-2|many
TGTGCCAGCAGTTACGGTTACAGGGGTTCCGCCGGGGAGCTGTTTTTT
CASSYGYRGSAGELFF